This T cell receptor beta chain is drawn from a study of tumor-infiltrating lymphocytes in primary liver carcinoma. On this clonotype itself: What it recognizes is unknown.

Whole-study findings and limits: In tumor-adjacent and tumor-blood pairs, overlap was lower than in tumor region pairs.

The input was around 0.5 ug total RNA; TCR beta cDNA was made from it with a constant-region primer. Three nested multiplex PCR rounds, a slightly modified ARM-PCR, produced the libraries for TCR beta. The two initial PCR rounds, nine to eleven cycles each, used TRBV1-TRBV30 forward and C-beta reverse primers. TCRdb recomputed calls from the multiplex PCR reads with MiXCR, one row per CDR3 protein. The sample holds about 210,000 distinct CDR3 sequences, approximately 80% seen once. This CDR3 has 19 amino acids. In germline, CDR1 is LGHNA, CDR2 YNFKEQ. Scientists recovered RNA and DNA together from around 20-30 mg of unsorted bulk tissue. Patients showed chronic HBV infection and an absence of prior treatment.

The TCR sequence derives from a man aged 40-50 years with primary liver carcinoma and hepatitis B virus infection. This chain connects TRBV4-2 to TRBJ2-3; 11 bases are a match to TRBD2. Sequenced sample: tumor tissue from primary liver carcinoma. DNA for the CDR3: TGTGCGAACAGCCAATGGGTAGCGGGAGGGCCGGTTGGGACAGATACGCAGTATTTT. It translates to CANSQWVAGGPVGTDTQYF.